Listed below are T cell receptor beta chains from one sample, sequenced in a study of beta chain features in type 1 diabetes. Clones were read by immunoSEQ multiplex PCR, and TCRdb kept only the in-frame ones, dropping some. The sample carries almost 350,000 clones, over 7% recorded once. The sequenced material came from central memory CD4+ T cells from blood. The origin of the receptors is a young man with type 1 diabetes. The conserved cysteine and the conserved F or W are not part of the CDR3 here. A D gene is named only where the DNA matches it firmly.

>TRBD1|TRBV7-2
ASRRDRGQDTQY
>TRBD1|TRBV28
ASRKGANSPLH
>NA|TRBV29-1
SDQDTGLNQPQH
>TRBD2|TRBV5-1
ASSPGLASPTDTQY
>NA|TRBV5-1
ASSLGLHGRGTEAF
>NA|TRBV5-1
ASSFDGSFVPDTQY
>NA|TRBV7-7
ASSVSPNTEAF
>TRBD1|TRBV9
ASSARSRQGPTGELF
>NA|TRBV6-1
ASSPRLGSETQY
>NA|TRBV2
ASRGTGHNYEQY
>NA|TRBV9
ASSVNWDTNSPLH
>TRBD1|TRBV27
ASSSTGGNYNSPLH
>NA|TRBV6-5
ASRATQSENSPLH
>TRBD2|TRBV5-4
ASSLDASGSTDTQY
>NA|TRBV7-2
ASSLAGGGGETQY
>TRBD2|TRBV10-2
ASSRGGQADTQY
>NA|TRBV18
ASSQSRGDTEAF